Listed here are 12 T cell receptor beta chains from one sample, sequenced in a study of T cell changes during pregnancy in multiple sclerosis. Repertoires were generated with immunoSEQ multiplex PCR, while TCRdb's copy carries only in-frame clones and drops some. The sample records tens of thousands of clones, approximately 92% being singletons. This sample comprised peripheral blood, obtained in the third trimester of pregnancy. Every receptor here comes from a female donor in good health, enrolled as a control in a pregnancy study.

J is TRBJ2-2 and V is TRBV21-1; the table's D call, TRBD1, has no DNA check behind it. TRBV21-1 is designated a pseudogene. The CDR3 has 17 amino acids. CDR3: CASSTQLTGIGTGELFF. The CDR3 coding sequence is TGTGCCAGCAGCACCCAATTAACAGGGATAGGCACCGGGGAGCTGTTTTTT.

The V gene is TRBV4-2, the J gene TRBJ2-3, with 11 nucleotides matching TRBD2. V shed 4 bases, J shed 11 bases, and the junction held 14 bases outside the gene matches. CDR1 is LGHNA, CDR2 YNFKEQ, per germline. This CDR3 is built from 16 residues. CDR3 coding DNA: TGTGCCAGCAGCCTTATGCTAGCGGGGGGTCCATCCGGGCAGTATTTT. It yields the protein CASSLMLAGGPSGQYF.

This clone has more than one count but fewer than ten. V is TRBV18 and J is TRBJ2-7; D is unclear. V was trimmed by 2 bases and J by 0 bases, leaving 5 bases between them. Germline V gene data show CDR1 as KGHSH and CDR2 as LQKENI. The CDR3 contains 13 residues. CDR3 nucleotide sequence: TGTGCCAGCTCACCAGGCGGCTCCTACGAGCAGTACTTC. It translates to CASSPGGSYEQYF.

V usage is TRBV30 and J usage is TRBJ2-7, with no clear D. Germline assignment: CDR1 GTSNPN and CDR2 SVGIG (reference sequence). This CDR3 spans 12 amino acids. Deletions cut 2 bases from V and 2 bases from J, with 7 bases between. The CDR3 sequence: CAWSYSTYEQYF. In DNA form, the CDR3 reads TGTGCCTGGAGTTACAGTACCTACGAGCAGTACTTC.

V and J are TRBV5-8 and TRBJ2-2; 10 nucleotides agree with TRBD2. The CDR3 runs to 15 residues. The V gene's germline CDR1 is SGHTS and CDR2 YDEGEE. The V and J ends lost 3 bases and 5 bases, in that order; junction bases with no gene match: 4. CDR3 bases: TGTGCCAGCAGCTCGAGACTAGCGGGTACCGGGGAGCTGTTTTTT. The encoded protein is CASSSRLAGTGELFF.

The genes are TRBV28 and TRBJ2-7, with TRBD2 matching over 9 bases. The CDR3 length is 15 residues. Trimming cost V 8 bases and J 6 bases; bases outside gene matches: 14. Germline assignment: CDR1 MDHEN and CDR2 SYDVKM. The CDR3 DNA reads TGTGCCAGCCTACGCGGGGGGGAGAACTCCCCCGAGCAGTACTTC. Residues: CASLRGGENSPEQYF.

V gene TRBV11-2 combines with J gene TRBJ2-5, with a tentative D call TRBD2 (6 bases). CDR3 length: 15 amino acids. Deletions cut 5 bases from V and 5 bases from J, with 18 bases between. Germline CDR1 reads SGHAT; CDR2 reads FQNNGV. CDR3 loop: CASSITSGPVETQYF. CDR3 DNA sequence: TGTGCCAGCAGCATAACCAGCGGGCCGGTGGAGACCCAGTACTTC.

The chain is built from TRBV7-8 and TRBJ1-2; TRBD1 is a possible D gene (6 bases). CDR3 size: 13 residues. The V gene lost 1 base and the J gene lost 7 bases, with 10 bases spanning the gap. The germline V gene has CDR1 SGHVS and CDR2 FQNEAQ. CDR3 amino acids: CASSLDQGTGYTF. CDR3 DNA: TGTGCCAGCAGCTTAGACCAGGGGACTGGCTACACCTTC.

The rearrangement uses TRBV6-1 and TRBJ2-5; the D gene is possibly TRBD1 (6 bases). The germline gives CDR1 MNHNS, CDR2 SASEGT. This CDR3 comprises 14 residues. Trimming cost V 7 bases and J 3 bases, with 15 bases left between them. As DNA, the CDR3 is TGTGCCAGCACTCTTCAGGGGTCGGAAGAGACCCAGTACTTC. This encodes CASTLQGSEETQYF.

V gene TRBV19 combines with J gene TRBJ2-2, with TRBD1 matching over 8 bases. Losses at the gene ends were 3 bases for V and 8 bases for J; bases not matched to a gene: 5. CDR3 size: 14 residues. From germline, CDR1 is LNHDA and CDR2 SQIVND (reference sequence). The CDR3 spells CASSITGTGGELFF. CDR3 in DNA: TGTGCCAGTAGTATTACCGGGACAGGAGGGGAGCTGTTTTTT.

The rearrangement links TRBV7-3 to TRBJ2-1, with 9 bases fitting TRBD2. V trimming: 5 bases; J trimming: 3 bases; junction bases outside the gene matches: 8. This CDR3 comprises 16 residues. Per the germline V gene, CDR1 is SGHTA and CDR2 is FQGTGA. For the CDR3, the DNA is TGTGCCAGCAGCCGGTCGGCGGGAGGGCTCTACAATGAGCAGTTCTTC. This gives the protein CASSRSAGGLYNEQFF.

This CDR3 is CASSYSSSSYEQYF. CDR3 coding DNA: TGTGCCAGCAGTTACTCGAGTTCCTCCTACGAGCAGTACTTC. The chain links TRBV6-5 to TRBJ2-7; no reliable D call. Trimming took 0 bases from V and 0 from J, leaving 6 bases between them. Germline V gives CDR1 MNHEY, CDR2 SVGAGI. This CDR3 contains 14 residues.